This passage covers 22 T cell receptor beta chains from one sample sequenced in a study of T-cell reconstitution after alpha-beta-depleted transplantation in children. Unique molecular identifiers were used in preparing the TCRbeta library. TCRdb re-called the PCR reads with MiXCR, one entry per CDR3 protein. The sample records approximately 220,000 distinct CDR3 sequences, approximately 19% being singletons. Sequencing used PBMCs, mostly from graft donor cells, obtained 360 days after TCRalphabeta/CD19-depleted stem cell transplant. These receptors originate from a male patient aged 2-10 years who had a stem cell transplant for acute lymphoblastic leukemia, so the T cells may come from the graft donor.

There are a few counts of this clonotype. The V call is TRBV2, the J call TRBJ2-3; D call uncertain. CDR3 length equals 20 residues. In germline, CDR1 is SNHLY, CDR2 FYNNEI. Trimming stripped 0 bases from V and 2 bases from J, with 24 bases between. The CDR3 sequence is CASSEALRHLGEGLTDTQYF. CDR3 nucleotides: TGTGCCAGCAGTGAAGCGCTTCGGCATCTAGGAGAAGGGCTCACAGATACGCAGTATTTT.

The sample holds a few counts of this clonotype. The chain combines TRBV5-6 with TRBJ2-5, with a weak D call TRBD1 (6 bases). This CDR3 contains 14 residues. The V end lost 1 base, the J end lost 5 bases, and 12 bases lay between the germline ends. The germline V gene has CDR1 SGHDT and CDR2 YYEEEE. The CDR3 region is CASSLTGSGETQYF. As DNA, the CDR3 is TGTGCCAGCAGCTTGACAGGGTCTGGGGAGACCCAGTACTTC.

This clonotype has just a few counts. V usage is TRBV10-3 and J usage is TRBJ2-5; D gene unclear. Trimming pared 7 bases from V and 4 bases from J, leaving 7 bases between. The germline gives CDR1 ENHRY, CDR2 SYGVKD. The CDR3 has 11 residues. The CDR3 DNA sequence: TGTGCCATCATGGAAGGAGAGACCCAGTACTTC. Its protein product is CAIMEGETQYF.

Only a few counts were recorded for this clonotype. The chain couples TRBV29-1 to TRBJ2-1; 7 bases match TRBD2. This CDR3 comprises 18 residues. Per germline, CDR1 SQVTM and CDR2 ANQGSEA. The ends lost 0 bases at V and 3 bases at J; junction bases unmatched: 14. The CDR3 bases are TGCAGCGTTGAAGATCCGGGGCGTCCCGGGGGGAACTACAATGAGCAGTTCTTC. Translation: CSVEDPGRPGGNYNEQFF.

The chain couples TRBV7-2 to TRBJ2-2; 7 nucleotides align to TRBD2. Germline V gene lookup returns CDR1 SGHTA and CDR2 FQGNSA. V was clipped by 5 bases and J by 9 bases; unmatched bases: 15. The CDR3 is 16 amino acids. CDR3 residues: CASSVTSGTISWELFF. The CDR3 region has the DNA TGTGCCAGCAGCGTAACTTCCGGGACTATCTCCTGGGAGCTGTTTTTT.

CDR3 coding DNA: TGTGCCAGCAGCCCCCGGACTCTTAATGAGCAGTTCTTC. Protein: CASSPRTLNEQFF. The rearrangement uses TRBV14 and TRBJ2-1; D possibly corresponds to TRBD2 (5 bases). V gave up 4 bases and J gave up 7 bases, with 11 bases separating them. Germline V gene data show CDR1 as SGHDN and CDR2 as FVKESK. CDR3 length: 13 residues.

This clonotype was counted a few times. The CDR3 spells CASSPTMLAGASYEQYF. CDR3 in DNA: TGTGCCAGCTCACCAACGATGCTAGCGGGGGCCTCCTACGAGCAGTACTTC. This chain links TRBV18 with TRBJ2-7, with 10 positions matching TRBD2. The CDR3 sequence is 17 residues long. J lost 0 bases, V lost 2 bases, and 7 bases had no gene match. Germline V gene data show CDR1 as KGHSH and CDR2 as LQKENI. The entire variable domain, with the rest obtained from reference TRBV18 and TRBJ2-7, is as follows: NAGVMQNPRHLVRRRGQEARLRCSPMKGHSHVYWYRQLPEEGLKFMVYLQKENIIDESGMPKERFSAEFPKEGPSILRIQQVVRGDSAAYFCASSPTMLAGASYEQYFGPGTRLTVT.

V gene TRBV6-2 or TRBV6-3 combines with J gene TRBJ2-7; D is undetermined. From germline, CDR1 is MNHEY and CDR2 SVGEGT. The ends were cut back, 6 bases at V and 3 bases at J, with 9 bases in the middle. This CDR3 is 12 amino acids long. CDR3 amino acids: CASRRLVYEQYF. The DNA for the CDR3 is TGTGCCAGCAGAAGACTTGTCTACGAGCAGTACTTC.

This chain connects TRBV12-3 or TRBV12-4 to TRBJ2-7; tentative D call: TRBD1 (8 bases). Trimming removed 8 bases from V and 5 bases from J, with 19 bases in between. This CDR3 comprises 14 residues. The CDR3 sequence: CASRGRTGRDEQYF. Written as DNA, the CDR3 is TGTGCCAGCCGAGGCCGGACAGGGAGGGACGAGCAGTACTTC.

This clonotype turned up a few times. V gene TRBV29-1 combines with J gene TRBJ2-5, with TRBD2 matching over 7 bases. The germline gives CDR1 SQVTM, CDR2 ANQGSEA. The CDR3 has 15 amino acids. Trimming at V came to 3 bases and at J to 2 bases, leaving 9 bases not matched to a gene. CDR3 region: CSVEGAAGSQETQYF. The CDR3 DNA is TGCAGCGTTGAGGGTGCAGCGGGGTCTCAAGAGACCCAGTACTTC.

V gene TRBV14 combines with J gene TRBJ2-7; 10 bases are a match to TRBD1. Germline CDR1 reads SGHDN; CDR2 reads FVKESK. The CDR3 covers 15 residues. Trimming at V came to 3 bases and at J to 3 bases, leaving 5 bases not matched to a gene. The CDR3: CASSHFGQGGYEQYF. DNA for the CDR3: TGTGCCAGCAGCCATTTCGGACAGGGGGGCTACGAGCAGTACTTC.

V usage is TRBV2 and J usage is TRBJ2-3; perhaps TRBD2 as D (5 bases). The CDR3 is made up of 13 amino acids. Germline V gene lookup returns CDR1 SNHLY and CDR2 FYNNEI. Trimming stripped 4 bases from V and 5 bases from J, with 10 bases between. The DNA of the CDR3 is TGTGCCAGCAGTGCCGGCCGGGGAGATACGCAGTATTTT. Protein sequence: CASSAGRGDTQYF.

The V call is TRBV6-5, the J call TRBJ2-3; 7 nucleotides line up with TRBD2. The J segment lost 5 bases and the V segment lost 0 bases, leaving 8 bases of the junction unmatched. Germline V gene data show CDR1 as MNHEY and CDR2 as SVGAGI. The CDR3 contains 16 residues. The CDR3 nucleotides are TGTGCCAGCAGTTACTCGAGTAGCGGGCAAGGAGATACGCAGTATTTT. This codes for CASSYSSSGQGDTQYF.

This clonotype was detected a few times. The CDR3 spells CSATRPEGVPTDTQYF. CDR3 DNA sequence: TGCAGTGCCACCCGGCCGGAGGGGGTTCCCACAGATACGCAGTATTTT. The chain combines TRBV20-1 with TRBJ2-3; either TRBD1 or TRBD2 may fit D (6 bases each). Trimming took 6 bases from V and 2 from J, leaving 21 bases between them. From germline, CDR1 is DFQATT and CDR2 SNEGSKA (reference sequence). The CDR3 contains 16 residues.

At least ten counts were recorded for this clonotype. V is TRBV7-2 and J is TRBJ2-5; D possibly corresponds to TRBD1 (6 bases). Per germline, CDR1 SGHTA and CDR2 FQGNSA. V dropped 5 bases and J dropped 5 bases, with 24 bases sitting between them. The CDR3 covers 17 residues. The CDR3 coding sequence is TGTGCCAGCAGCCAAGGTCGGCTCAGGGGTGCGAGGGAGACCCAGTACTTC. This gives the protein CASSQGRLRGARETQYF.

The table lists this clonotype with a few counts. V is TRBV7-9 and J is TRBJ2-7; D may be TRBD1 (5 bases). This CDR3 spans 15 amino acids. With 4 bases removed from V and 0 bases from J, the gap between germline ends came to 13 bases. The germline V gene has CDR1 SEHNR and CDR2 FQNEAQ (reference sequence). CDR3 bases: TGTGCCAGCAGCTCGACAGCGCCTAGCTCCTACGAGCAGTACTTC. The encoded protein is CASSSTAPSSYEQYF.

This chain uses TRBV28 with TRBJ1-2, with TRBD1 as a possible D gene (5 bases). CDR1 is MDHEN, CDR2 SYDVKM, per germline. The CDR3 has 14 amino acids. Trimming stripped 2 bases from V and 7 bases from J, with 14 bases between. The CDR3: CASSLVQGAFGYTF. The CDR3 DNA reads TGTGCCAGCAGTTTAGTCCAGGGCGCGTTTGGCTACACCTTC.

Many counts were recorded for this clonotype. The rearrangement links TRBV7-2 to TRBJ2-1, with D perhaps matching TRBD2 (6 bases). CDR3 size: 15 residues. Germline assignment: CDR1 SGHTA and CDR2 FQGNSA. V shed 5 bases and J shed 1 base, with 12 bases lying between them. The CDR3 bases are TGTGCCAGCAGCCCCGTGGGGGGTTCCTACAATGAGCAGTTCTTC. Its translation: CASSPVGGSYNEQFF.

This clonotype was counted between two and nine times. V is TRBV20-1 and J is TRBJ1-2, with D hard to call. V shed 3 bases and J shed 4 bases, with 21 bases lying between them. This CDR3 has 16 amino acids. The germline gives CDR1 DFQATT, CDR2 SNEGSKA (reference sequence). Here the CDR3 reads CSARGTGRGSSYGYTF. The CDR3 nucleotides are TGCAGTGCTAGGGGCACCGGGAGAGGGTCCTCCTATGGCTACACCTTC.

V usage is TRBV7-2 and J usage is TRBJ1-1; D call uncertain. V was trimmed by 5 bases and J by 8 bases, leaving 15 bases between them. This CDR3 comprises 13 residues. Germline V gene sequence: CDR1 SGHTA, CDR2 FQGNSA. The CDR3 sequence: CASSLDRTREAFF. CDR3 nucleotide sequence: TGTGCCAGCAGCCTGGATAGGACCCGGGAAGCTTTCTTT.

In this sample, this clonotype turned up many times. The CDR3 DNA reads TGTGCCAGCAGTGGACTGAGGGAGCAGTACTTC. This sequence encodes CASSGLREQYF. The chain has TRBV25-1 and TRBJ2-7; D call uncertain. Germline-derived CDR1 and CDR2 are MGHDK and SYGVNS. The CDR3 has 11 residues. Trimming left V 4 bases short and J 7 bases short, with 8 bases between.

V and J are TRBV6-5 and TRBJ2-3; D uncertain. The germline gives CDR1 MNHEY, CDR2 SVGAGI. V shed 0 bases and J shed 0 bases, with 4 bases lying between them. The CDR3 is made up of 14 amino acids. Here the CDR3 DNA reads TGTGCCAGCAGTTACTCGACTAGCACAGATACGCAGTATTTT. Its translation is CASSYSTSTDTQYF.